This section outlines one T cell receptor beta chain sequence together with its context. Its antigen is currently unknown. The junction had 3 bases not matched to a gene; V was cut back by 6 bases and J by 3 bases. The CDR3 sequence is 14 residues long. Germline V lookup: CDR1 ENHRY, CDR2 SYGVKD. Sequencing used immunoSEQ multiplex PCR; TCRdb keeps in-frame clones, though not all of them. Of approximately 130,000 clones listed, 93% are singletons. This entry is derived from a study of T cell responses to AZD1222 COVID-19 vaccine. Overall study: Timing groups of about 4 and about 12 weeks for second doses were pooled. Study-level findings and limits: Sampling captured repertoires only after the peak T cell response. Close to half of spike-specific TCRs reportedly recognize unmutated variant regions. Clonal diversity may have been underestimated in mostly white British donors.

This rearrangement joins TRBV10-3 to TRBJ2-1; 9 bases match TRBD2. This clonotype originated in an adult in good health. The specimen comprised peripheral blood, sampled on day 0 of AZD1222 vaccination. The DNA for the CDR3 is TGTGCCATCAGGGCGGGGGGGCTCTACAATGAGCAGTTCTTC. Protein product: CAIRAGGLYNEQFF.